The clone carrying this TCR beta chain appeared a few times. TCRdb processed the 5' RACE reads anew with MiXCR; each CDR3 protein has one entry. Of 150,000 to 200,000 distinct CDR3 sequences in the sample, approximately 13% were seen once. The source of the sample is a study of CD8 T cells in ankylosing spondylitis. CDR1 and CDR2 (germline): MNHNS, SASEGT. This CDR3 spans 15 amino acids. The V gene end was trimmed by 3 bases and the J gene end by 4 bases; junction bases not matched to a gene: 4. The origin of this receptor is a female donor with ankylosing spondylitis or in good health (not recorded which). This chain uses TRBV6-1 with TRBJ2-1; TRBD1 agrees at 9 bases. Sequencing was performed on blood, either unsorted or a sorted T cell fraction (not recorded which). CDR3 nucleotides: TGTGCCAGCAGTGAGATGACAGGGGGGTACAATGAGCAGTTCTTC. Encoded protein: CASSEMTGGYNEQFF.